These 19 T cell receptor beta chains share one sample of origin, sequenced in a study of blood T cell repertoires in COVID-19. Profiled with immunoSEQ multiplex PCR; TCRdb holds only in-frame clones, not every one. The table lists 70,000 to 95,000 clones, 88% of them singletons. Sequenced sample: peripheral blood. Receptors originate from an elderly woman with acute or convalescent COVID-19.

V is TRBV6-5 and J is TRBJ1-4; 7 nucleotides align to TRBD1. The length of the CDR3 is 15 residues. Germline V gene data show CDR1 as MNHEY and CDR2 as SVGAGI. V shed 6 bases and J 8 bases; nucleotides not matched to a gene: 12. The CDR3 DNA sequence: TGTGCCAGCAGGATAAACAGGGGTAATGGGGAAAAACTGTTTTTT. It codes for CASRINRGNGEKLFF.

The J gene is TRBJ2-1, the V gene TRBV5-6, with TRBD2 matching 10 bases. Trimming removed 4 bases from V and 0 bases from J; junction bases left unmatched: 7. In germline, CDR1 is SGHDT, CDR2 YYEEEE. The CDR3 extends over 17 amino acids. CDR3 nucleotide sequence: TGTGCCAGCAGCCCGCGACTAGCGGGTTACTCCTACAATGAGCAGTTCTTC. Its translation is CASSPRLAGYSYNEQFF.

This clone was recorded once. The chain has TRBV29-1 and TRBJ2-7; no definite D call. This CDR3 comprises 10 residues. Per the germline V gene, CDR1 is SQVTM and CDR2 is ANQGSEA. Deletions cut 4 bases from V and 6 bases from J, with 7 bases between. CDR3 bases: TGCAGCGTTGTGTACGGCGAGCAGTACTTC. Amino acids: CSVVYGEQYF.

The chain links TRBV5-6 to TRBJ1-6; TRBD1 agrees at 12 bases. J gave up 7 bases and V 7 bases, and 6 bases lay outside the gene matches. CDR1 is SGHDT, CDR2 YYEEEE, per germline. This CDR3 is built from 15 residues. CDR3 sequence: CASARDRGQNSPLHF. The CDR3 bases are TGTGCCAGCGCCCGGGACAGGGGGCAAAATTCACCCCTCCACTTT.

This chain uses TRBV9 with TRBJ1-1; D not resolved. V lost 0 bases, J lost 5 bases, and 17 bases lay in between. Per the germline V gene, CDR1 is SGDLS and CDR2 is YYNGEE. The CDR3 is 16 residues long. DNA of the CDR3: TGTGCCAGCAGCGTAGGTACGGGGTTAAGAGGAACTGAAGCTTTCTTT. Protein product: CASSVGTGLRGTEAFF.

The chain joins TRBV7-2 to TRBJ2-5; unclear D gene. The germline V and J ends were trimmed by 3 bases and 0 bases, with 11 bases remaining between them. The CDR3 has 15 residues. From germline, CDR1 is SGHTA and CDR2 FQGNSA. CDR3 DNA sequence: TGTGCCAGCAGCTTCCGGGTGGAATACCAAGAGACCCAGTACTTC. This translates into CASSFRVEYQETQYF.

The rearrangement joins TRBV5-4 to TRBJ2-2; 7 positions match TRBD2. The germline V gene has CDR1 SGHNT and CDR2 YYREEE (reference sequence). The J segment lost 4 bases and the V segment lost 0 bases, leaving 3 bases of the junction unmatched. This CDR3 has 15 residues. CDR3 in DNA: TGTGCCAGCAGCTTGGTACGCGGGGGCACCGGGGAGCTGTTTTTT. This translates into CASSLVRGGTGELFF. Full variable domain (remainder filled in from reference TRBV5-4 and TRBJ2-2): ETGVTQSPTHLIKTRGQQVTLRCSSQSGHNTVSWYQQALGQGPQFIFQYYREEENGRGNFPPRFSGLQFPNYSSELNVNALELDDSALYLCASSLVRGGTGELFFGEGSRLTVL.

V usage is TRBV27 and J usage is TRBJ1-5, with 7 bases identical to TRBD1. V dropped 2 bases and J dropped 5; count of bases not matched to a gene: 6. The CDR3 has 15 residues. The germline CDR1 and CDR2 sequences are MNHEY and SMNVEV (reference sequence). The CDR3 DNA sequence: TGTGCCAGCAGTTTACTCCGGGACAGATATCAGCCCCAGCATTTT. This translates into CASSLLRDRYQPQHF.

V usage is TRBV18 and J usage is TRBJ2-5, with 7 nucleotides matching TRBD1. Trimming took 3 bases from V and 3 from J; bases not matched to a gene: 4. Germline V gives CDR1 KGHSH, CDR2 LQKENI. The CDR3 consists of 14 residues. DNA for the CDR3: TGTGCCAGCTCACCCCGACAGGGAGAAGAGACCCAGTACTTC. It codes for CASSPRQGEETQYF.

This clone was seen once. The chain couples TRBV3-1 (or the pseudogene TRBV3-2) to TRBJ1-1; tentative D call: TRBD1 (6 bases). The CDR3 loop spans 15 amino acids. The germline V gene encodes CDR1 LGHDT and CDR2 YNNKEL (reference sequence). V lost 8 bases to trimming and J lost 5 bases, with 21 bases between them. This CDR3 reads CASVMGQGISTEAFF. CDR3 nucleotides: TGTGCCAGCGTCATGGGGCAGGGGATAAGTACTGAAGCTTTCTTT.

This chain links TRBV5-6 with TRBJ2-5, with D tentatively TRBD1 (6 bases). V gave up 4 bases and J gave up 6 bases, with 25 bases separating them. CDR1 and CDR2 from the germline V gene are SGHDT and YYEEEE. The CDR3 totals 17 residues. The CDR3 here is CASSLAPPQQGKKTQYF. The CDR3, as DNA: TGTGCCAGCAGCCTCGCCCCTCCACAGCAGGGGAAAAAGACCCAGTACTTC.

The sample holds one count of this clone. The gene calls are TRBV5-1 and TRBJ2-1, with a possible D match to TRBD1 (5 bases). V shed 2 bases and J shed 4 bases, with 10 bases lying between them. Germline V gene data show CDR1 as SGHRS and CDR2 as YFSETQ. The CDR3 runs to 14 residues. CDR3 amino acids: CASSFPGRYNEQFF. The CDR3 DNA sequence: TGCGCCAGCAGCTTCCCAGGGCGGTACAATGAGCAGTTCTTC.

The chain is built from TRBV11-3 and TRBJ2-1, with 9 bases matching TRBD1. Germline V gene sequence: CDR1 SGHNT, CDR2 YENEEA. CDR3 length: 13 residues. The V gene end was trimmed by 4 bases and the J gene end by 9 bases; junction bases not matched to a gene: 4. CDR3 nucleotides: TGTGCCAGCAGCTCGGGACAGGGAGGTGAGCAGTTCTTC. Protein sequence: CASSSGQGGEQFF.

The chain uses TRBV5-1 and TRBJ2-1; D is perhaps TRBD2 (6 bases). The CDR3 sequence is 13 residues long. The germline V gene has CDR1 SGHRS and CDR2 YFSETQ. V gave up 0 bases and J gave up 7 bases, with 8 bases separating them. CDR3 protein: CASSLEAGNEQFF. The CDR3 coding sequence is TGCGCCAGCAGCTTGGAGGCGGGGAATGAGCAGTTCTTC. The full variable domain, in which reference TRBV5-1 and TRBJ2-1 provide the parts outside the CDR3, is KAGVTQTPRYLIKTRGQQVTLSCSPISGHRSVSWYQQTPGQGLQFLFEYFSETQRNKGNFPGRFSGRQFSNSRSEMNVSTLELGDSALYLCASSLEAGNEQFFGPGTRLTVL.

V usage is TRBV5-1 and J usage is TRBJ2-5, with D maybe TRBD2 (5 bases). The CDR3 extends over 15 amino acids. The germline V gene encodes CDR1 SGHRS and CDR2 YFSETQ. Trimming removed 0 bases at V and 4 bases at J, with 13 bases between. The CDR3 sequence is CASSLAGLPRETQYF. In nucleotides, the CDR3 is TGCGCCAGCAGCTTGGCCGGACTTCCACGAGAGACCCAGTACTTC.

The genes are TRBV6-5 and TRBJ1-2; D call uncertain. This CDR3 is built from 12 residues. V lost 8 bases to trimming and J lost 7 bases, with 14 bases between them. Germline CDR1 is MNHEY and CDR2 is SVGAGI. As DNA, the CDR3 is TGTGCCAGCTCCGATGCAGGTGTTGGCTACACCTTC. Amino acids: CASSDAGVGYTF.

J is TRBJ1-2 and V is TRBV7-2; D is unclear. The CDR3 runs 13 residues. The germline V gene has CDR1 SGHTA and CDR2 FQGNSA. Trimming stripped 2 bases from V and 4 bases from J, with 8 bases between. Here the CDR3 reads CASSLSVFYGYTF. For the CDR3, the DNA is TGTGCCAGCAGCTTAAGCGTTTTCTATGGCTACACCTTC.

The chain carries TRBV6-1 and TRBJ2-2, with TRBD1 identical over 8 bases. The CDR3 is 16 amino acids. The V gene's germline CDR1 is MNHNS and CDR2 SASEGT. V gave up 5 bases and J gave up 2 bases; unmatched junction bases: 7. CDR3 sequence reads: CASSQGTGGNTGELFF. CDR3 coding DNA: TGTGCCAGCAGTCAAGGGACAGGAGGAAACACCGGGGAGCTGTTTTTT.

The chain couples TRBV19 to TRBJ2-2; 10 bases match TRBD1. V was clipped by 9 bases and J by 6 bases; unmatched bases: 7. Germline assignment: CDR1 LNHDA and CDR2 SQIVND (reference sequence). The CDR3 covers 14 residues. CDR3 nucleotides: TGTGCCAGCAACGGACAGGGGGTGGCCGGGGAGCTGTTTTTT. Residues: CASNGQGVAGELFF.